A selection of T cell receptor beta chains follows, all from one sample in a study of cytomegalovirus exposure and HLA in healthy donors. Clones were read by immunoSEQ multiplex PCR, and TCRdb kept only the in-frame ones, dropping some. The data contain fewer than 150,000 clones, 80% of them singletons. Sequenced: PBMCs. The receptors come from a man aged 30-40 years in good health and CMV-seronegative. CDR3s include the opening cysteine and the closing phenylalanine or tryptophan. Each record gives: CDR3 length, V gene, J gene, CDR3 protein.

>14|TRBV2|TRBJ2-7
CASSDYWGKGEQYF
>16|TRBV5-1|TRBJ2-1
CASSLVTGGAGNEQFF
>17|TRBV4-2|TRBJ2-3
CASSQDWTGRGRNTQYF
>15|TRBV4-1|TRBJ1-6
CASSQGPDYNSPLHF
>13|TRBV2|TRBJ1-5
CASNFGDNQPQHF
>17|TRBV25-1|TRBJ1-3
CASSESGWAVSGNTIYF
>15|TRBV5-8|TRBJ1-2
CASRRQGLTHYGYTF
>12|TRBV27|TRBJ1-1
CASKSGGLRAFF
>20|TRBV28|TRBJ2-7
CASSSPLGQPKRGIGYEQYF
>16|TRBV5-5|TRBJ2-2
CASSLARHQNTGELFF
>15|TRBV5-1|TRBJ1-3
CASSLAGEPGNTIYF
>18|TRBV19|TRBJ2-3
CASSRWGTSGSPTDTQYF
>15|TRBV28|TRBJ1-4
CASSPTGQINEKLFF
>14|TRBV29-1|TRBJ2-1
CSVEPGGPYNEQFF
>14|TRBV2|TRBJ2-7
CASREQGSSYEQYF
>14|TRBV5-4|TRBJ2-5
CASSLWGVKETQYF
>17|TRBV5-4|TRBJ1-6
CASSKGQPQDVNSPLHF
>14|TRBV6-4|TRBJ2-3
CASSSGTSGDTQYF
>13|TRBV5-6|TRBJ2-5
CASSPEVAETQYF
>16|TRBV5-1|TRBJ1-2
CASNRGPGTGMTGYTF
>15|TRBV7-2|TRBJ2-7
CASSLRPIGGSPLNF